This T cell receptor beta chain came from a study of T cells in Graves' hyperthyroidism and ophthalmopathy. Study-level results: The majority of expanded thyroid clonotypes above 0.001 also appeared in blood.

In making diagnoses, clinical symptoms, serum thyroxine and TRAb, thyroid ultrasound and orbital computed tomography were all used. Germline V gives CDR1 MNHEY, CDR2 SVGAGI. The CDR3 has 13 amino acids. Amplification targeted TCR beta CDR3 regions from RNA transcripts. Using the HTBI primer set, a first-round RT-PCR was run on the TCR CDR3. A single record per CDR3 protein comes from TCRdb applying MiXCR to the multiplex PCR reads. The sample carries 50,000 to 75,000 distinct CDR3 sequences, roughly 50% recorded once. Regarding this clonotype: The antigen is not known. An end of the junction differs from the germline gene, which may be a read error.

This TCR was recovered from a woman under 40 with Graves' ophthalmopathy. This chain links TRBV6-5 with TRBJ1-2; 7 bases align to TRBD1. Sequencing was performed on blood. The CDR3 loop is CASNYSTGLGYTF. The CDR3 coding sequence is TGTGCCAGCAATTACTCGACAGGGTTGGGCTACACCTTC.